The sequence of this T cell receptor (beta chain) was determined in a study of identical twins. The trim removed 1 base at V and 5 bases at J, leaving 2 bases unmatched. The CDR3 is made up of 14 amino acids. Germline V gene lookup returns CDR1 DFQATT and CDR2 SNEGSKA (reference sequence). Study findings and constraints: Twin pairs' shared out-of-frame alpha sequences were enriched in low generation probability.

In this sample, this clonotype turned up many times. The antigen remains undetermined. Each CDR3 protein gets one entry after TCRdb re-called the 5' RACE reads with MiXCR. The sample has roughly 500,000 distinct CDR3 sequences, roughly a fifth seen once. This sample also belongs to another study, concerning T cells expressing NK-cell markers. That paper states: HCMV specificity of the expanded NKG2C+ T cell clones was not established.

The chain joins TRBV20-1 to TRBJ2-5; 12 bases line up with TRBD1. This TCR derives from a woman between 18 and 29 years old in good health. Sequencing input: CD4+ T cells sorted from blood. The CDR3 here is CSARAGTGGETQYF. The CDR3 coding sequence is TGCAGTGCTAGAGCGGGGACAGGGGGCGAGACCCAGTACTTC.